The clone carrying this TCR beta chain was counted at least ten times. Its specificity is not known. Germline V gene data show CDR1 as SGHTA and CDR2 as FQGNSA. This CDR3 contains 15 residues. Losses at the gene ends were 6 bases for V and 3 bases for J; bases not matched to a gene: 7. These data come from a study of T cells in Graves' hyperthyroidism and ophthalmopathy. Whole-study findings and limits: Appearing also in blood were most of the thyroid clonotypes expanded above 0.001. From stable hyperthyroidism, ophthalmopathy was set apart by a 13 V-J model.

Hyperthyroidism, newly diagnosed and lasting under 2 months, affected patients aged 18 to 65. There were TCR beta CDR3 regions amplified from RNA transcripts. HTBI primers drove first-round RT-PCR of the TCR CDR3. MiXCR, run by TCRdb on the multiplex PCR reads, gives a single entry per CDR3 protein. The data hold around 290,000 distinct CDR3 sequences, with roughly 13% observed a single time. The sequence came from a woman aged 25-40 years with Graves' hyperthyroidism that later progressed to Graves' ophthalmopathy. This chain links TRBV7-2 with TRBJ2-3; 9 bases map to TRBD2. Sequenced material: blood. The CDR3 nucleotides are TGTGCCAGCAGGCGGGGGCTAGCGGGGACAGATACGCAGTATTTT. Translating it yields CASRRGLAGTDTQYF.